One and the same sample provided the 9 T cell receptor beta chains below, sequenced in a study of radiation and T cells in renal cell carcinoma. Using immunoSEQ multiplex PCR, the repertoire was profiled, and TCRdb retains in-frame clones only, with some absent. Of 140,000 or so clones listed, less than 90% are singletons. Noted time point: blood 4 weeks post-SBRT, at nephrectomy. The sample's treatment: 15 Gy SBRT to primary tumor, nephrectomy 4 weeks later. Sequencing used blood, obtained from a patient whose treatment included radiotherapy and nephrectomy. These receptors all stem from a woman between 50 and 59 years old with renal cell carcinoma.

This clone was counted between two and nine times. The chain combines TRBV7-2 with TRBJ1-4; 9 bases match TRBD1. In germline, CDR1 is SGHTA, CDR2 FQGNSA. CDR3 length: 16 amino acids. J gave up 0 bases and V 6 bases, and 5 bases lay outside the gene matches. The CDR3 DNA reads TGTGCCAGCAGAAGACAGGGGGGAGCAACTAATGAAAAACTGTTTTTT. Encoded protein: CASRRQGGATNEKLFF.

The chain couples TRBV19 to TRBJ1-6; D call uncertain. The length of the CDR3 is 14 residues. The V end was cut by 5 bases, the J end by 9 bases, with 14 bases between. CDR1 is LNHDA and CDR2 is SQIVND in the germline V gene (reference sequence). CDR3 DNA: TGTGCCAGTAGTTCCAGCGGCACCGCTTCACCCCTCCACTTT. The encoded protein is CASSSSGTASPLHF.

This chain connects TRBV19 to TRBJ2-1; 9 positions match TRBD2. This CDR3 is built from 13 residues. Germline trimming cut 8 bases from V and 8 bases from J; bases unmatched to any gene: 7. CDR1 is LNHDA, CDR2 SQIVND, per germline (reference sequence). Here the CDR3 DNA reads TGTGCCAGTTCACAGGGCGGGGGGGATGAGCAGTTCTTC. This codes for CASSQGGGDEQFF.

This chain links TRBV19 with TRBJ1-5; D call uncertain. In germline, CDR1 is LNHDA, CDR2 SQIVND (reference sequence). CDR3 length: 13 amino acids. Trimming shortened V by 7 bases and J by 4 bases, and 11 bases separated the two germline ends. In nucleotides, the CDR3 is TGTGCCAGTACCAAGCTCGGGAATCAGCCCCAGCATTTT. Translation gives CASTKLGNQPQHF. Based on the CDR3 plus reference TRBV19 and TRBJ1-5, the full variable domain is DGGITQSPKYLFRKEGQNVTLSCEQNLNHDAMYWYRQDPGQGLRLIYYSQIVNDFQKGDIAEGYSVSREKKESFPLTVTSAQKNPTAFYLCASTKLGNQPQHFGDGTRLSIL.

This clone appeared a single time. The chain uses TRBV4-2 and TRBJ2-7, with D perhaps being TRBD1 or TRBD2 (5 bases each). Trimming took 5 bases from V and 2 from J, leaving 13 bases between them. Germline V gene sequence: CDR1 LGHNA, CDR2 YNFKEQ. This CDR3 contains 14 residues. The CDR3 protein is CASSLGTPAYEQYF. The CDR3 DNA reads as TGTGCCAGCAGCTTGGGGACCCCCGCCTACGAGCAGTACTTC.

This chain joins TRBV7-2 and TRBJ2-7, with 7 bases fitting TRBD1. The ends lost 7 bases at V and 5 bases at J; junction bases unmatched: 8. CDR1 and CDR2 from the germline V gene are SGHTA and FQGNSA. The CDR3 is made up of 13 amino acids. The CDR3 loop reads CASNPGGSNEQYF. CDR3 sequence (DNA): TGTGCCAGCAACCCAGGGGGATCAAACGAGCAGTACTTC.

The chain links TRBV30 to TRBJ1-5; 11 bases are shared with TRBD1. Losses at the gene ends were 2 bases for V and 0 bases for J; bases not matched to a gene: 3. Germline CDR1 is GTSNPN and CDR2 is SVGIG (reference sequence). This CDR3 is 16 amino acids long. CDR3 sequence: CAWSTGTGGSNQPQHF. CDR3 DNA: TGTGCCTGGAGTACTGGGACAGGGGGTAGCAATCAGCCCCAGCATTTT.

This clone was picked up one time. The chain recombines TRBV5-4 with TRBJ2-2; the D gene is possibly TRBD2 (5 bases). V dropped 0 bases and J dropped 1 base, with 10 bases sitting between them. The germline gives CDR1 SGHNT, CDR2 YYREEE (reference sequence). The CDR3 runs to 16 residues. The CDR3 loop is CASSLEGAENTGELFF. The DNA for the CDR3 is TGTGCCAGCAGCTTGGAGGGAGCGGAGAACACCGGGGAGCTGTTTTTT.

The chain uses TRBV19 and TRBJ1-5; D ambiguous. This CDR3 region has 15 residues. V gave up 6 bases and J gave up 5 bases, with 17 bases separating them. CDR1 is LNHDA, CDR2 SQIVND, per germline (reference sequence). CDR3 amino acids: CASRKSGNFHQPQHF. The CDR3 DNA reads as TGTGCCAGTAGAAAGAGTGGCAATTTCCATCAGCCCCAGCATTTT.